Each of the 18 T cell receptor beta chains below was sequenced from the same sample in a study of blood T cell repertoires in COVID-19. The assay was immunoSEQ multiplex PCR, and TCRdb's table has in-frame clones only and misses some. The sample holds approximately 270,000 clones, about 91% seen once. The sequenced sample consisted of peripheral blood. Receptors were obtained from a man aged 80 or over with acute or convalescent COVID-19.

The rearrangement uses TRBV18 and TRBJ2-7; D is perhaps TRBD1 (5 bases). This CDR3 contains 14 residues. V was trimmed by 6 bases and J by 2 bases, leaving 14 bases between them. CDR1 is KGHSH, CDR2 LQKENI, per germline. The CDR3 DNA reads as TGTGCCAGCTCTTATGGGGCCACTACCTACGAGCAGTACTTC. Amino acids: CASSYGATTYEQYF.

The V gene is TRBV3-1 (or the pseudogene TRBV3-2), the J gene TRBJ2-5, with 8 bases identical to TRBD1. V lost 4 bases, J lost 6 bases, and 7 bases stayed unmatched. The CDR3 is made up of 14 amino acids. The V gene's germline CDR1 is LGHDT and CDR2 YNNKEL (reference sequence). In DNA, the CDR3 is TGTGCCAGCAGCCGTAGTACAGGGGGACAGACCCAGTACTTC. Translating gives CASSRSTGGQTQYF.

The V and J genes are TRBV19 and TRBJ2-2; 10 bases agree with TRBD2. With 9 bases clipped from V and 4 bases from J, the junction kept 11 bases outside the gene matches. This CDR3 is 16 amino acids long. The germline V gene has CDR1 LNHDA and CDR2 SQIVND (reference sequence). The CDR3 DNA sequence: TGTGCCAGCCTCGTTACTAGCGGGATTTTCACCGGGGAGCTGTTTTTT. The encoded protein is CASLVTSGIFTGELFF.

The chain uses TRBV19 and TRBJ1-5, with a weak D call TRBD1 (6 bases). The CDR3 loop spans 16 amino acids. V lost 5 bases and J 2 bases, leaving 16 bases between the germline ends. CDR1 and CDR2 (germline): LNHDA, SQIVND (reference sequence). The CDR3 region is CASSSTGTRGNQPQHF. The CDR3, as DNA: TGTGCCAGTAGTTCCACCGGGACACGAGGCAATCAGCCCCAGCATTTT.

The genes are TRBV11-2 and TRBJ2-1; 7 positions match TRBD1. Losses at the gene ends were 3 bases for V and 10 bases for J; bases not matched to a gene: 9. This CDR3 has 14 amino acids. CDR1 and CDR2 (germline): SGHAT, FQNNGV. The CDR3 loop is CASSFFGSGGEQFF. The CDR3 DNA sequence: TGTGCCAGCAGCTTTTTTGGTTCAGGGGGAGAGCAGTTCTTC.

The chain combines TRBV29-1 with TRBJ1-2; no clear D. V shed 6 bases and J shed 2 bases, with 13 bases lying between them. CDR1 SQVTM and CDR2 ANQGSEA come from the germline V gene. CDR3 length: 13 residues. The CDR3 here is CSVGAGGNYGYTF. DNA of the CDR3: TGCAGCGTGGGCGCGGGAGGCAACTATGGCTACACCTTC.

The chain is built from TRBV4-3 and TRBJ2-5, with 8 bases aligning to TRBD2. The CDR3 has 16 residues. Looked up from germline, CDR1 is LGHNA and CDR2 is YSLEER. Trimming removed 0 bases from V and 4 bases from J; junction bases left unmatched: 7. In DNA form, the CDR3 reads TGCGCCAGCAGCCAAGAAAGCTCCAGCGGGGGAGAGACCCAGTACTTC. The encoded protein is CASSQESSSGGETQYF.

This chain uses TRBV12-3 or TRBV12-4 with TRBJ2-2, with D perhaps TRBD2 (6 bases). CDR3 size: 13 residues. Trimming took off 5 bases at V and 5 bases at J, with 9 bases between the two ends. CDR3 bases: TGTGCCAGCAGTCGGGACTTAACCGGGGAGCTGTTTTTT. Translated: CASSRDLTGELFF.

The gene calls are TRBV18 and TRBJ2-1; 7 bases are a match to TRBD1. This CDR3 is built from 16 residues. Germline V lookup: CDR1 KGHSH, CDR2 LQKENI. The V and J ends lost 3 bases and 7 bases, in that order; junction bases with no gene match: 12. CDR3 DNA: TGTGCCAGCTCACCCACAGGGGACAATATCGGTAATGAGCAGTTCTTC. Protein sequence: CASSPTGDNIGNEQFF. Supplemented by reference TRBV18 and TRBJ2-1, the full variable domain reads NAGVMQNPRHLVRRRGQEARLRCSPMKGHSHVYWYRQLPEEGLKFMVYLQKENIIDESGMPKERFSAEFPKEGPSILRIQQVVRGDSAAYFCASSPTGDNIGNEQFFGPGTRLTVL.

The CDR3 sequence is CASTLTGGHQPQHF. CDR3 DNA sequence: TGTGCCAGCACGCTCACAGGGGGCCATCAGCCCCAGCATTTT. The chain has TRBV5-8 and TRBJ1-5, with 9 bases lining up with TRBD1. The trim removed 6 bases at V and 5 bases at J, leaving 6 bases unmatched. CDR1 is SGHTS and CDR2 is YDEGEE in the germline V gene. This CDR3 is 14 amino acids long.

CDR3 coding DNA: TGTGCCAGCAGTGACGAGACAGGAGACGATCAGCCCCAGCATTTT. Encoded protein: CASSDETGDDQPQHF. This chain joins TRBV6-4 and TRBJ1-5; weak D call: TRBD1 (6 bases). Germline-derived CDR1 and CDR2 are MRHNA and SNTAGT. CDR3 length: 15 amino acids. Trimming removed 2 bases from V and 5 bases from J, with 13 bases in between.

The CDR3 is CASSLGGRGNNQPQHF. Here the CDR3 DNA reads TGTGCCAGCAGCTTGGGCGGCCGCGGGAACAATCAGCCCCAGCATTTT. The rearrangement joins TRBV6-6 to TRBJ1-5; unclear D gene. Looked up from germline, CDR1 is MNHNY and CDR2 is SVGAGI (reference sequence). The CDR3 has 16 residues. V shed 6 bases and J shed 3 bases, with 18 bases lying between them.

The chain employs TRBV7-2 and TRBJ1-3, with 7 positions matching TRBD1. The J segment lost 4 bases and the V segment lost 4 bases, leaving 7 bases of the junction unmatched. Germline V CDR1 and CDR2: SGHTA, FQGNSA. The CDR3 sequence is 15 residues long. The CDR3 loop is CASSSQQGRGNTIYF. CDR3 DNA: TGTGCCAGCAGCTCCCAACAGGGGAGGGGAAACACCATATATTTT.

The chain combines TRBV3-1 (or the pseudogene TRBV3-2) with TRBJ1-5, with 7 bases lining up with TRBD1. The CDR3 is made up of 19 amino acids. The trim removed 3 bases at V and 6 bases at J, leaving 20 bases unmatched. Looked up from germline, CDR1 is LGHDT and CDR2 is YNNKEL (reference sequence). The CDR3 protein is CASSHLSDRQTVWCQPQHF. The CDR3 region has the DNA TGTGCCAGCAGCCATCTTTCGGACAGGCAGACCGTTTGGTGTCAGCCCCAGCATTTT.

The chain has TRBV5-4 and TRBJ2-1, with a tentative D call TRBD2 (6 bases). This CDR3 spans 11 amino acids. From germline, CDR1 is SGHNT and CDR2 YYREEE (reference sequence). The chain's CDR3 is CSWRDYNEQFF. DNA of the CDR3: TGTTCTTGGCGGGACTACAATGAGCAGTTCTTC.

The chain recombines TRBV7-3 with TRBJ2-3; no definite D call. CDR3 length: 13 amino acids. The germline gives CDR1 SGHTA, CDR2 FQGTGA. With 0 bases removed from V and 4 bases from J, the gap between germline ends came to 5 bases. The CDR3 coding sequence is TGTGCCAGCAGCTTAACTAGATCAGATACGCAGTATTTT. It yields the protein CASSLTRSDTQYF.

The chain recombines TRBV18 with TRBJ1-1; 10 bases match TRBD1. The CDR3 runs 17 residues. The junction had 8 bases not matched to a gene; V was cut back by 3 bases and J by 1 base. Germline V gives CDR1 KGHSH, CDR2 LQKENI. The CDR3 here is CASSPKGGQGTNTEAFF. CDR3 nucleotides: TGTGCCAGCTCACCGAAAGGGGGACAGGGGACGAACACTGAAGCTTTCTTT.

V is TRBV11-2 and J is TRBJ2-7; D is unclear. CDR1 and CDR2 (germline): SGHAT, FQNNGV. V was cut by 2 bases and J by 2 bases, with 10 bases left in between. The CDR3 sequence is 14 residues long. CDR3 amino acids: CASSLQRVTYEQYF. The CDR3, as DNA: TGTGCCAGCAGCTTACAGCGTGTTACCTACGAGCAGTACTTC.